Sequencing of this TCR beta chain was carried out in a study of cytomegalovirus exposure and HLA in healthy donors. The repertoire was sequenced with immunoSEQ multiplex PCR; TCRdb's copy has only in-frame clones and lacks some. The sample shows 150,000 to 200,000 clones, 80% to 90% of them seen only once. On this clone itself: The antigen is undetermined.

Notes on the study in general: Most TCR sequences showed up rarely, but some public TCRs showed up in many donors.

Germline loops: CDR1 LNHDA, CDR2 SQIVND (reference sequence). This CDR3 comprises 15 residues. V was clipped by 9 bases and J by 3 bases, with 17 bases between them. The chain carries TRBV19 and TRBJ2-2, with TRBD1 as a possible D gene (6 bases). Sequencing was done on a sample of PBMCs. The sequence derives from a woman in her 30s in good health and CMV-seronegative. CDR3 in DNA: TGTGCCAGCCGAGAACAGGGTAGGGACACCGGGGAGCTGTTTTTT. This encodes CASREQGRDTGELFF.